The clone carrying this TCR beta chain was seen repeatedly, ten times or more. The data belong to a study of regulatory T cells in long-lasting Graves disease. There are 13 residues in the CDR3. V was clipped by 5 bases and J by 6 bases, with 16 bases between them. In germline, CDR1 is DFQATT, CDR2 SNEGSKA (reference sequence). Specified time point: newly diagnosed GD, antithyroid drugs for less than 3 months. RNA from PBMCs was the source of the TCR library. HTBI primers from iRepertoire and Arm-PCR of CDR3 regions yielded the TCR beta libraries. MiXCR, applied by TCRdb to the multiplex PCR reads, yields one record per CDR3 protein. The sample carries under 300,000 distinct CDR3 sequences, 15% to 20% recorded once. The same data also contributed to another study, on T cells in Graves' hyperthyroidism and ophthalmopathy.

V and J are TRBV20-1 and TRBJ1-1; D not certain. This receptor was identified in a woman in her thirties with Graves disease. Sequenced here: peripheral blood mononuclear cells (PBMCs), sampled at new diagnosis, from a patient treated with antithyroid drugs. The CDR3 is CSARRVGRAEAFF. The CDR3 DNA follows: TGCAGTGCTCGACGGGTGGGCCGCGCTGAAGCTTTCTTT.